These 12 T cell receptor beta chains originate from one sample sequenced in a study of blood T cell repertoires in COVID-19. TCRdb's table, derived via immunoSEQ multiplex PCR, lists solely in-frame clones and lacks some. The sample gives about 94,000 clones, roughly 70% of which show up once; around 3.9% is in the top ten. The sample taken for sequencing was peripheral blood. Receptors were obtained from a man between 65 and 85 years old with COVID-19, enrolled during active disease.

The chain carries TRBV9 and TRBJ2-6; 7 nucleotides align to TRBD1. Per germline, CDR1 SGDLS and CDR2 YYNGEE. CDR3 length: 15 amino acids. V lost 3 bases to trimming and J lost 0 bases; unmatched junction nucleotides: 0. The CDR3 DNA reads TGTGCCAGCAGCGCAGGGGGCTCTGGGGCCAACGTCCTGACTTTC. Residues: CASSAGGSGANVLTF.

This chain uses TRBV6-5 with TRBJ1-5, with D unclear. The V end lost 0 bases, the J end lost 2 bases, and 8 bases lay between the germline ends. Per germline, CDR1 MNHEY and CDR2 SVGAGI. This CDR3 contains 15 residues. The CDR3 DNA sequence: TGTGCCAGCAGTTACTCCTGGCAGGGCAATCAGCCCCAGCATTTT. As protein: CASSYSWQGNQPQHF.

This rearrangement joins TRBV24-1 to TRBJ2-2; D is ambiguous. CDR1 is KGHDR, CDR2 SFDVKD, per germline. Trimming took 3 bases from V and 5 from J, leaving 6 bases between them. CDR3 size: 13 residues. The CDR3 sequence is CATSDLRTGELFF. The CDR3 coding sequence is TGTGCCACCAGTGATCTGCGAACCGGGGAGCTGTTTTTT.

The V and J genes are TRBV30 and TRBJ2-5, with a tentative D call TRBD1 (6 bases). Germline V gene lookup returns CDR1 GTSNPN and CDR2 SVGIG (reference sequence). CDR3 length: 14 residues. V was pared by 2 bases and J by 2 bases, with 12 bases between. CDR3 region: CAWSHPTGQETQYF. The CDR3 nucleotides read TGTGCCTGGAGTCATCCGACAGGACAAGAGACCCAGTACTTC.

The rearrangement links TRBV11-3 to TRBJ2-1; 11 bases fit TRBD2. CDR1 is SGHNT and CDR2 is YENEEA in the germline V gene. V shed 3 bases and J 10 bases; nucleotides not matched to a gene: 2. This CDR3 is 13 amino acids long. DNA for the CDR3: TGTGCCAGCAGCTTTACTAGCGGGAGCGAGCAGTTCTTC. Protein sequence: CASSFTSGSEQFF.

The J gene is TRBJ2-7, the V gene TRBV5-1, with 8 bases fitting TRBD1. The CDR3 covers 12 residues. The germline V gene encodes CDR1 SGHRS and CDR2 YFSETQ. After removal of 4 bases from V and 10 bases from J, the junction contained 7 bases not matched to a gene. The DNA of the CDR3 is TGCGCCAGCAGCGATATACAGGGGGACCAGTACTTC. Translated: CASSDIQGDQYF.

Written as DNA, the CDR3 is TGTGCTAGTGGCTTAGACTTTACCCCCACAGATACGCAGTATTTT. Translating gives CASGLDFTPTDTQYF. The rearrangement joins TRBV12-5 to TRBJ2-3; D call uncertain. V was pared by 6 bases and J by 2 bases, with 15 bases between. The CDR3 length is 15 residues. Germline assignment: CDR1 LGHNT and CDR2 FRNRAP.

DNA of the CDR3: TGTGCCAGCAGCCTTGCGGCTAGCGGGAGTCCCTACGAGCAGTACTTC. This encodes CASSLAASGSPYEQYF. The V call is TRBV11-2, the J call TRBJ2-7; 10 bases map to TRBD2. V dropped 5 bases and J dropped 2; count of bases not matched to a gene: 9. The CDR3 runs to 16 residues. CDR1 SGHAT and CDR2 FQNNGV come from the germline V gene.

The chain uses TRBV2 and TRBJ2-7; the D gene is possibly TRBD1 (5 bases). The CDR3 is 18 amino acids. The germline V gene encodes CDR1 SNHLY and CDR2 FYNNEI. The V end lost 7 bases, the J end lost 0 bases, and 25 bases lay between the germline ends. In DNA form, the CDR3 reads TGTGCCAGCAAGATCGGATTCGCGGAAAGACAGAGCTCCTACGAGCAGTACTTC. Protein product: CASKIGFAERQSSYEQYF.

This chain joins TRBV7-2 and TRBJ2-1, with D perhaps matching TRBD1 (6 bases). CDR1 and CDR2 from the germline V gene are SGHTA and FQGNSA. Between the trimmed V and J ends, which lost 7 bases and 7 bases, there was a span of 17 bases. CDR3 length: 14 amino acids. DNA for the CDR3: TGTGCCAGCACGCGCCTGGGGGCTTCGAATGAGCAGTTCTTC. Protein: CASTRLGASNEQFF.

The V gene is TRBV6-2 or TRBV6-3, the J gene TRBJ2-7; TRBD1 agrees at 8 bases. The CDR3 is 17 residues long. V lost 0 bases and J lost 0; bases outside the gene matches: 7. Germline values: CDR1 MNHEY, CDR2 SVGEGT. CDR3 protein: CASSYSPGQDISYEQYF. In DNA, the CDR3 is TGTGCCAGCAGTTACTCACCGGGACAGGACATCTCCTACGAGCAGTACTTC.

The chain employs TRBV4-2 and TRBJ2-7; tentatively, D is TRBD1 (6 bases). V gave up 0 bases and J gave up 0 bases, with 12 bases separating them. The CDR3 totals 16 residues. Germline lookup yields CDR1 LGHNA and CDR2 YNFKEQ. This CDR3 is CASSQEQGPSSYEQYF. Written as DNA, the CDR3 is TGTGCCAGCAGCCAAGAACAGGGCCCCAGCTCCTACGAGCAGTACTTC.